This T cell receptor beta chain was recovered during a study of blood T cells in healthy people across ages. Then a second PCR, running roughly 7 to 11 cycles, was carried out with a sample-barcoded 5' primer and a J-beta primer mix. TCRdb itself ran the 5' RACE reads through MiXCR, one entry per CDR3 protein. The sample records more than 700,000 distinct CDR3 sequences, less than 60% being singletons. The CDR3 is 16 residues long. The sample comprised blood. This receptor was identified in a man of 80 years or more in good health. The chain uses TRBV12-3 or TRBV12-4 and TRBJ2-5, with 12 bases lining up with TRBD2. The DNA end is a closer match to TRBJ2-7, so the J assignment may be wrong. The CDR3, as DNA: TGTGCCAGCAGCCCCCTGACTAGCGGGAGCGCAGACGAGCAGTACTTC. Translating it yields CASSPLTSGSADEQYF.